Below, 8 T cell receptor beta chains from the same sample are listed, as sequenced in a study of blood T cell repertoires in COVID-19. Here immunoSEQ multiplex PCR was the method, and the copy in TCRdb shows in-frame clones only, minus some. The sample lists tens of thousands of clones, more than 70% occurring once. The sample comprised peripheral blood. These receptor sequences come from a boy between 2 and 10 years old with active or convalescent COVID-19.

The V gene is TRBV7-8, the J gene TRBJ1-2; maybe TRBD1 (6 bases). This CDR3 has 14 residues. The ends were cut back, 0 bases at V and 6 bases at J, with 11 bases in the middle. CDR1 is SGHVS, CDR2 FQNEAQ, per germline. In DNA form, the CDR3 reads TGTGCCAGCAGCTTAGCCAGGGGTAGGGATGGCTACACCTTC. Amino acids: CASSLARGRDGYTF.

The table lists this clone with a count of one. The chain employs TRBV27 and TRBJ2-1, with TRBD2 identical over 13 bases. The ends lost 2 bases at V and 10 bases at J; junction bases unmatched: 8. CDR3 length equals 16 residues. Germline V CDR1 and CDR2: MNHEY, SMNVEV (reference sequence). CDR3 loop: CASSLRAGLAGWEQFF. Here the CDR3 DNA reads TGTGCCAGCAGTTTAAGGGCGGGACTAGCGGGATGGGAGCAGTTCTTC.

The chain couples TRBV10-2 to TRBJ2-1, with 14 bases that match TRBD2. Trimming took 8 bases from V and 0 from J; bases not matched to a gene: 9. Germline V CDR1 and CDR2: WSHSY, SAAADI. The CDR3 has 18 residues. DNA for the CDR3: TGCGCCAGCGGGGAGAGGACTAGCGGGGGGAGCTCCTACAATGAGCAGTTCTTC. It translates to CASGERTSGGSSYNEQFF.

The J gene is TRBJ1-4, the V gene TRBV10-3, with D possibly being TRBD1 (5 bases). Trimming left V 3 bases short and J 7 bases short, with 9 bases between. This CDR3 has 13 amino acids. Germline V lookup: CDR1 ENHRY, CDR2 SYGVKD. CDR3 DNA: TGTGCCATCAGTGATGGGGCAGCTGAAAAACTGTTTTTT. Translated: CAISDGAAEKLFF.

V and J are TRBV6-5 and TRBJ2-7, with 9 bases that match TRBD2. V lost 5 bases, J lost 5 bases, and 4 bases stayed unmatched. This CDR3 is 13 amino acids long. The V gene's germline CDR1 is MNHEY and CDR2 SVGAGI. The CDR3 is CASSQGLAHEQYF. The CDR3 nucleotides read TGTGCCAGCAGTCAGGGACTAGCCCACGAGCAGTACTTC.

The chain has TRBV4-3 and TRBJ2-7; D unclear. Germline V gives CDR1 LGHNA, CDR2 YSLEER. There are 15 residues in the CDR3. V was pared by 0 bases and J by 5 bases, with 14 bases between. The CDR3 DNA reads TGCGCCAGCAGCCAAGAGAGCCAGGTTGGCCACGAGCAGTACTTC. This codes for CASSQESQVGHEQYF.

The rearrangement joins TRBV6-5 to TRBJ1-1, with TRBD1 matching over 7 bases. CDR1 is MNHEY, CDR2 SVGAGI, per germline. The ends lost 6 bases at V and 1 base at J; junction bases unmatched: 2. CDR3 size: 13 residues. The CDR3 bases are TGTGCCAGCAGGCGACAGGGGAACACTGAAGCTTTCTTT. This sequence encodes CASRRQGNTEAFF.

This clone was detected a few times. V usage is TRBV27 and J usage is TRBJ2-7; the match to TRBD2 covers 10 bases. The trim removed 3 bases at V and 4 bases at J, leaving 3 bases unmatched. This CDR3 has 14 amino acids. CDR1 is MNHEY and CDR2 is SMNVEV in the germline V gene (reference sequence). As DNA, the CDR3 is TGTGCCAGCAGTTTTTCGGGACTAGCGTACGAGCAGTACTTC. Protein sequence: CASSFSGLAYEQYF.